These T cell receptor beta chains were read from a single sample in a study of identical twins. TCRdb reprocessed the 5' RACE reads via MiXCR and lists one record per CDR3 protein. The sample has hundreds of thousands of distinct CDR3 sequences; approximately 25% are singletons. These data were also reused for a study on T cells expressing NK-cell markers.

Sequences were obtained from CD4+ T cells sorted from blood. All receptors come from a woman younger than 35 in good health. Both conserved end residues are part of each CDR3. D genes are given only for firm matches. A clone size is listed for some rows: how often the clone was seen (once, few, many), or a class if it is expanded.

j_gene	abundance	d_gene	v_gene	CDR3aa	CDR3nt
TRBJ2-2	NA	TRBD1	TRBV5-1	CASSRGQTPGELFF	TGCGCCAGCAGCAGGGGACAGACCCCCGGGGAGCTGTTTTTT
TRBJ2-7	NA	TRBD2	TRBV4-2	CASTPAGLAGGQNLYEQYF	TGTGCCAGCACCCCGGCAGGGCTAGCGGGGGGGCAAAACTTATACGAGCAGTACTTC
TRBJ2-5	NA	NA	TRBV6-5	CASSYSPAGTQETQYF	TGTGCCAGCAGTTACTCCCCCGCCGGTACCCAAGAGACCCAGTACTTC
TRBJ1-1	NA	NA	TRBV5-1	CASSRDLSEAFF	TGCGCCAGCAGCCGTGACCTAAGTGAAGCTTTCTTT
TRBJ2-5	NA	NA	TRBV29-1	CSVAVVGQETQYF	TGCAGCGTAGCCGTGGTTGGCCAAGAGACCCAGTACTTC
TRBJ1-2	few	NA	TRBV6-1	CASKNRANYGYTF	TGTGCCAGCAAAAACAGGGCTAACTATGGCTACACCTTC
TRBJ2-3	NA	NA	TRBV7-9	CASSLALTGSNTQYF	TGTGCCAGCAGCTTAGCATTAACAGGGTCCAATACGCAGTATTTT
TRBJ2-3	NA	NA	TRBV5-1	CASAPTSTDTQYF	TGCGCCAGCGCCCCTACTAGCACAGATACGCAGTATTTT
TRBJ2-5	few	NA	TRBV10-3	CAISDEETQYF	TGTGCCATCAGTGATGAAGAGACCCAGTACTTC
TRBJ2-3	few	NA	TRBV5-6	CASSEGGLAYTDTQYF	TGTGCCAGCAGCGAGGGGGGGCTAGCGTACACAGATACGCAGTATTTT
TRBJ2-4	NA	NA	TRBV6-5	CASSYGKAKNIQYF	TGTGCCAGCAGTTATGGGAAAGCCAAAAACATTCAGTACTTC
TRBJ2-4	once	NA	TRBV11-2	CASSLDRTKGAGKNIQYF	TGTGCCAGCAGCTTAGATCGGACGAAAGGAGCCGGCAAAAACATTCAGTACTTC
TRBJ2-1	few	TRBD2	TRBV20-1	CSARKRGGDNEQFF	TGCAGTGCTAGAAAGCGGGGGGGCGACAATGAGCAGTTCTTC
TRBJ2-1	NA	NA	TRBV7-9	CASRPGDLTGSQLFF	TGTGCCAGCAGGCCTGGGGACTTGACAGGGAGTCAGCTATTCTTC
TRBJ2-1	few	TRBD1	TRBV12-3/TRBV12-4	CASGMTGGNEQFF	TGTGCCAGCGGGATGACAGGGGGCAATGAGCAGTTCTTC
TRBJ2-7	NA	TRBD2	TRBV6-1	CASRSLAGRSYEQYF	TGTGCCAGCAGGTCTCTAGCGGGGCGCTCCTACGAGCAGTACTTC
TRBJ2-7	few	NA	TRBV10-3	CAISGPDYEQYF	TGTGCCATCAGTGGCCCAGACTACGAGCAGTACTTC
TRBJ2-7	NA	NA	TRBV7-3	CASSPTPSTYEQYF	TGTGCCAGCAGCCCGACACCTTCTACCTACGAGCAGTACTTC
TRBJ2-7	NA	NA	TRBV5-1	CASSNVKGYEQYF	TGCGCCAGCAGCAATGTAAAGGGCTACGAGCAGTACTTC